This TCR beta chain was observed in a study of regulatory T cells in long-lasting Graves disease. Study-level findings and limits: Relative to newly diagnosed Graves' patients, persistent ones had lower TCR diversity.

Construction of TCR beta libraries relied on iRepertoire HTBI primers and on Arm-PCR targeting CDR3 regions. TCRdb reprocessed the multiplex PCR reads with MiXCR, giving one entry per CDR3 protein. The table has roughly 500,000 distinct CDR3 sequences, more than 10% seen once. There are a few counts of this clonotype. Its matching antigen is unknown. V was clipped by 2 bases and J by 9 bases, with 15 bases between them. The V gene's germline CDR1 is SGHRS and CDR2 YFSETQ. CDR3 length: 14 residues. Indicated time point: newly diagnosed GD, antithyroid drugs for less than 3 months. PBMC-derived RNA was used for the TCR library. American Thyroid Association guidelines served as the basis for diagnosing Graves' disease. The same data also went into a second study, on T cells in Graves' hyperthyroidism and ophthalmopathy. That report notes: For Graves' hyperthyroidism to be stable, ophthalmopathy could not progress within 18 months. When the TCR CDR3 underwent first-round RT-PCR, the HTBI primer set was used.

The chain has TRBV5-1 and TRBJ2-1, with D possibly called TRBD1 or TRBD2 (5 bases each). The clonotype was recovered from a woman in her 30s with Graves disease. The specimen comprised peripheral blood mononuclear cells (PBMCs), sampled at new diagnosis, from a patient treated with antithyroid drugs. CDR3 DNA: TGCGCCAGCAGCTTACTAGGGGCGGAGGTTGAGCAGTTCTTC. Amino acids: CASSLLGAEVEQFF.